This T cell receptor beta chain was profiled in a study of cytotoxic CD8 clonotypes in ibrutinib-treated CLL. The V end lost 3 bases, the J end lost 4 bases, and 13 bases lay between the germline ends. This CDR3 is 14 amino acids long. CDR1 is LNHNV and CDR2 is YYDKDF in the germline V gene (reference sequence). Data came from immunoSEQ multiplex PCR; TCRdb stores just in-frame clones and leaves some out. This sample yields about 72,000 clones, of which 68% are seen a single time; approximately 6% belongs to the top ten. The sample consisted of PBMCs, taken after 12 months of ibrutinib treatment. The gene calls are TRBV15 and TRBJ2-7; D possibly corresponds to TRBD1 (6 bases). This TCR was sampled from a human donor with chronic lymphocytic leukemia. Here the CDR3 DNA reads TGTGCCACCAGCAGGAACAGGGTCGGGTACGAGCAGTACTTC. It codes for CATSRNRVGYEQYF. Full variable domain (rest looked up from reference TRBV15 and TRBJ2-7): DAMVIQNPRYQVTQFGKPVTLSCSQTLNHNVMYWYQQKSSQAPKLLFHYYDKDFNNEADTPDNFQSRRPNTSFCFLDIRSPGLGDTAMYLCATSRNRVGYEQYFGPGTRLTVT.